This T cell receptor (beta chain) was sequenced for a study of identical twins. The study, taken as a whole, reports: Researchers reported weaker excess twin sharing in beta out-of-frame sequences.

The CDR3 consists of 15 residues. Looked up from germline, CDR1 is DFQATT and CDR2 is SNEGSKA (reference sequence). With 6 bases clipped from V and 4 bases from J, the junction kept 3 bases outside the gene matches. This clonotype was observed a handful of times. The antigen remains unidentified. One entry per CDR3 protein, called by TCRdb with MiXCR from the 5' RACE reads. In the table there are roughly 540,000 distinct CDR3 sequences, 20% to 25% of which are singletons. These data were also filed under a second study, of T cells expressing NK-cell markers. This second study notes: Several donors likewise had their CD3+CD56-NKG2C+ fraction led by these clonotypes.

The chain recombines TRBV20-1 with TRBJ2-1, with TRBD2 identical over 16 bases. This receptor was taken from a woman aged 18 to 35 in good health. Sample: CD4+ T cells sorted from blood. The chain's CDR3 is CSATGLAGGYNEQFF. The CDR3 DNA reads TGCAGTGCCACGGGACTAGCGGGAGGGTACAATGAGCAGTTCTTC.